This T cell receptor beta chain was obtained from a study of control samples from healthy donors and cancer patients. This clone was picked up one time. V shed 5 bases and J 6 bases; nucleotides not matched to a gene: 11. Germline lookup yields CDR1 SGHTA and CDR2 FQGNSA. This CDR3 is 15 amino acids long. This table comes from immunoSEQ multiplex PCR, and its TCRdb copy is limited to in-frame clones, with some not included. The sample comprises around 30,000 clones, roughly 85% of which are singletons, and about 6.7% rests with the top ten. This receptor was taken from a woman aged 55-70 years with head and neck cancer. The rearrangement links TRBV7-2 to TRBJ2-3; 7 bases are shared with TRBD2. Sequencing was carried out using PBMCs. CDR3 nucleotide sequence: TGTGCCAGCAGCCATACACTAGCGAAAACGGATACGCAGTATTTT. Translated: CASSHTLAKTDTQYF.